This T cell receptor beta chain was identified during a study of post-analysis software for immune sequencing data. Study information: Patients with relapsing-remitting, secondary progressive and progressive-relapsing multiple sclerosis courses were all represented. Study-wide points: Multiple sclerosis was associated with a significant reduction in normalized Chao1 diversity relative to controls. Controls had lower frequencies than patients of 4 or 5 TRBV segments, which included TRBV5-6, TRBV5-1 and TRBV20-1.

Trimming removed 4 bases from V and 8 bases from J, with 22 bases in between. In germline, CDR1 is SGHRS, CDR2 YFSETQ. This CDR3 is built from 16 residues. This clonotype was counted only a few times. Its antigen is undetermined. The TCR beta cDNA libraries contained unique molecular identifiers. MiXCR, run by TCRdb on the PCR reads, gives a single entry per CDR3 protein. The table records over 700,000 distinct CDR3 sequences, 30% of them present only once. This TCR derives from a girl aged 5-17 years with multiple sclerosis. The chain is built from TRBV5-1 and TRBJ2-1, with D possibly matching TRBD1 (6 bases). The sequenced material came from blood. CDR3 bases: TGCGCCAGCAGCCCGATTAGGGGGAAGAGGAGGTATGAGCAGTTCTTC. Residues: CASSPIRGKRRYEQFF.